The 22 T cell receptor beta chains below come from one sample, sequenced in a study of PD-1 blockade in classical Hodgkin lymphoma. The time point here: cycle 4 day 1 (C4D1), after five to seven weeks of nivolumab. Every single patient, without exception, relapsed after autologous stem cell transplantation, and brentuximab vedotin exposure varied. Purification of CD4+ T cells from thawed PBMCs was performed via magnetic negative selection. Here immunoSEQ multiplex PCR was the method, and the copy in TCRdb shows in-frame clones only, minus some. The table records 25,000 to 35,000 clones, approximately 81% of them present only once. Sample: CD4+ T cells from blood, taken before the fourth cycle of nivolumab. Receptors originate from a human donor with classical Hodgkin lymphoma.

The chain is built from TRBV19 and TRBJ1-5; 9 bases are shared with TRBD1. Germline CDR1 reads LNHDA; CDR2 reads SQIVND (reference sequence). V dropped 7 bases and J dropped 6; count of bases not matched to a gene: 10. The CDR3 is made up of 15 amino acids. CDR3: CASTQPGQGPQPQHF. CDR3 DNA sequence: TGTGCCAGTACCCAACCGGGACAGGGTCCTCAGCCCCAGCATTTT.

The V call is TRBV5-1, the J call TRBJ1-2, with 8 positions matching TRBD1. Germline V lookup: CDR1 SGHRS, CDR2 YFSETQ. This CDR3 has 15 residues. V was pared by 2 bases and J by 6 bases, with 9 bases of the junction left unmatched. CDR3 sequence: CASSLRQGARDGYTF. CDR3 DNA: TGCGCCAGCAGCTTAAGGCAGGGGGCGAGGGATGGCTACACCTTC.

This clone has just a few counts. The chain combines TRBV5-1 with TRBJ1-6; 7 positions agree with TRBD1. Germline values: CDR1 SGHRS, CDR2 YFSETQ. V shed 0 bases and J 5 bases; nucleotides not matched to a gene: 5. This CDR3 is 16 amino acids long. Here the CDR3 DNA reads TGCGCCAGCAGCTTGGAGGCAGGGGGAAATAATTCACCCCTCCACTTT. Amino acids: CASSLEAGGNNSPLHF.

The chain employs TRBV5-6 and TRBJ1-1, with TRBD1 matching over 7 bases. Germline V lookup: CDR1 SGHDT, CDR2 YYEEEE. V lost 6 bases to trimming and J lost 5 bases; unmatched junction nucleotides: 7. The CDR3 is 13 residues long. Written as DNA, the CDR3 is TGTGCCAGCAACCGACAGGGTTGGACTGAAGCTTTCTTT. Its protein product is CASNRQGWTEAFF.

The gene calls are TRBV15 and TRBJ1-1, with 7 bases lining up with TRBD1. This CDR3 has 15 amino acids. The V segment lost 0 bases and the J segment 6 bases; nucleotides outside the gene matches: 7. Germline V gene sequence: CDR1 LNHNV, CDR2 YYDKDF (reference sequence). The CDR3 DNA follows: TGTGCCACCAGCAGAGATAGGCCGGGACAGTCTGAAGCTTTCTTT. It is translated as CATSRDRPGQSEAFF.

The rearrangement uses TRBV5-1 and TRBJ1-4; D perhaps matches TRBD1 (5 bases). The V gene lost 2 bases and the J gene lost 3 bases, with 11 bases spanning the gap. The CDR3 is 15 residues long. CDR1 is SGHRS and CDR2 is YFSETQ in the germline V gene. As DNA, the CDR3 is TGCGCCAGCAGCTTAGGGGACGGCCCTAATGAAAAACTGTTTTTT. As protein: CASSLGDGPNEKLFF. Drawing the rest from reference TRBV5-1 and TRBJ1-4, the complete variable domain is KAGVTQTPRYLIKTRGQQVTLSCSPISGHRSVSWYQQTPGQGLQFLFEYFSETQRNKGNFPGRFSGRQFSNSRSEMNVSTLELGDSALYLCASSLGDGPNEKLFFGSGTQLSVL.

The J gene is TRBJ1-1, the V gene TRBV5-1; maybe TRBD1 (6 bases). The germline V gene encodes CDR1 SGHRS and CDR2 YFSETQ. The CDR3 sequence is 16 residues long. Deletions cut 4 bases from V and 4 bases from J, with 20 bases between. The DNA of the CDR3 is TGCGCCAGCAGCCTACAGGGACCGACGGGGGGCACTGAAGCTTTCTTT. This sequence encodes CASSLQGPTGGTEAFF.

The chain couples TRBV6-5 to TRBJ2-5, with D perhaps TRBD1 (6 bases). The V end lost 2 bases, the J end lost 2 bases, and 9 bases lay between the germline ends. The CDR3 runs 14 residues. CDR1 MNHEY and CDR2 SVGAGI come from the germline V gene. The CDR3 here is CASSYQTGQETQYF. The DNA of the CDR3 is TGTGCCAGCAGTTACCAGACAGGACAAGAGACCCAGTACTTC.

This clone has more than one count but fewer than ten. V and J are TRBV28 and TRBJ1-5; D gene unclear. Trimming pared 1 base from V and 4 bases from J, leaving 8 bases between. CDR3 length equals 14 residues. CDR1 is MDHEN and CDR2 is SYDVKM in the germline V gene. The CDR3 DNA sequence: TGTGCCAGCAGTTTATCACCATCAAATCAGCCCCAGCATTTT. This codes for CASSLSPSNQPQHF. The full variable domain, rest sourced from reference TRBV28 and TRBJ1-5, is DVKVTQSSRYLVKRTGEKVFLECVQDMDHENMFWYRQDPGLGLRLIYFSYDVKMKEKGDIPEGYSVSREKKERFSLILESASTNQTSMYLCASSLSPSNQPQHFGDGTRLSIL.

The CDR3 coding sequence is TGCAGCGTTACTCCCAGTACCACTGAAGCTTTCTTT. It is translated as CSVTPSTTEAFF. V and J are TRBV29-1 and TRBJ1-1; D not certain. Trimming cost V 5 bases and J 4 bases, with 11 bases left between them. Germline V gives CDR1 SQVTM, CDR2 ANQGSEA. The CDR3 sequence is 12 residues long.

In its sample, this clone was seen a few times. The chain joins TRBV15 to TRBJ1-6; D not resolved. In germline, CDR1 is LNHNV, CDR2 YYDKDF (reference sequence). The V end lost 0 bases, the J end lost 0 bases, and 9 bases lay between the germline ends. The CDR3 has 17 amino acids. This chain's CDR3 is CATSRDKRLSYNSPLHF. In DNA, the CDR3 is TGTGCCACCAGCAGAGATAAACGACTCTCCTATAATTCACCCCTCCACTTT.

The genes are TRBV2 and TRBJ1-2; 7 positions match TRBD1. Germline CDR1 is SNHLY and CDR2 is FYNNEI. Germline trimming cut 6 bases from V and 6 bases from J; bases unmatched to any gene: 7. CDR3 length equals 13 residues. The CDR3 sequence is CASRRDRDDGYTF. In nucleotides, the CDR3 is TGTGCCAGCAGGCGAGACAGGGATGATGGCTACACCTTC. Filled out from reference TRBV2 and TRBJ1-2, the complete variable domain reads EPEVTQTPSHQVTQMGQEVILRCVPISNHLYFYWYRQILGQKVEFLVSFYNNEISEKSEIFDDQFSVERPDGSNFTLKIRSTKLEDSAMYFCASRRDRDDGYTFGSGTRLTVV.

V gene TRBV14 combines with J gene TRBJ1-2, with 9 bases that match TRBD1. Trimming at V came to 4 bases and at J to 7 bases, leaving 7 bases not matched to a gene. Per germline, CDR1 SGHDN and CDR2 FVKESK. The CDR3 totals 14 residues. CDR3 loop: CASSRRDRESGYTF. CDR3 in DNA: TGTGCCAGCAGCCGCCGGGACAGGGAGAGTGGCTACACCTTC.

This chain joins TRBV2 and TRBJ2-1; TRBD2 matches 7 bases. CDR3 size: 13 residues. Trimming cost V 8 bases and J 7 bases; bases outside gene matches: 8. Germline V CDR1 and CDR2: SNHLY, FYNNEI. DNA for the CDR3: TGTGCCAGCGATGCTAGCGGAGGGAATGAGCAGTTCTTC. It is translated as CASDASGGNEQFF.

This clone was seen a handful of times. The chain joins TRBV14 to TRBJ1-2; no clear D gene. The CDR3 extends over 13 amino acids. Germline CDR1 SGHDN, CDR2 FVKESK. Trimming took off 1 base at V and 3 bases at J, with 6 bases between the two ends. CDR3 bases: TGTGCCAGCAGCCAAGGGGTGTACTATGGCTACACCTTC. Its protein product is CASSQGVYYGYTF.

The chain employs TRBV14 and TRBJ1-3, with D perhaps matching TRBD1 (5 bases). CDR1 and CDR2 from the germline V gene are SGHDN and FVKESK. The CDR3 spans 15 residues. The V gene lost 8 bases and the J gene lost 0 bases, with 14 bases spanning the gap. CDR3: CASGVQANSGNTIYF. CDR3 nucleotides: TGTGCCAGCGGAGTACAGGCTAACTCTGGAAACACCATATATTTT. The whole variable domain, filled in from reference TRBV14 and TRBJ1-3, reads EAGVTQFPSHSVIEKGQTVTLRCDPISGHDNLYWYRRVMGKEIKFLLHFVKESKQDESGMPNNRFLAERTGGTYSTLKVQPAELEDSGVYFCASGVQANSGNTIYFGEGSWLTVV.

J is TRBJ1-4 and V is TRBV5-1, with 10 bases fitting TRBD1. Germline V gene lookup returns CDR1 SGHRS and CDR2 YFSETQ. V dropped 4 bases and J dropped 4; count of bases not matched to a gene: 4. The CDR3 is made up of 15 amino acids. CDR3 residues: CASSMTGGGNEKLFF. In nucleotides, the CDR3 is TGCGCCAGCAGCATGACAGGGGGCGGTAATGAAAAACTGTTTTTT.

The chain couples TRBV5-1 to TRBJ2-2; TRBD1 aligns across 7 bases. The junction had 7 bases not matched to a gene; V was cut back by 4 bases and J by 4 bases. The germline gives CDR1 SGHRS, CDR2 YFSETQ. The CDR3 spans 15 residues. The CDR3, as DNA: TGCGCCAGCAGCCCGACAGGGTCCGCCACCGGGGAGCTGTTTTTT. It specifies CASSPTGSATGELFF.

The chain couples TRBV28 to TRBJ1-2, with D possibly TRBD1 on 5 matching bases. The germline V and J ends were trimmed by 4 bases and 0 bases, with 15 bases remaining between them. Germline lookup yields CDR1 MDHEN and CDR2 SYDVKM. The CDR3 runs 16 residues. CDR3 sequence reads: CASSSGGTATNYGYTF. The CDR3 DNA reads TGTGCCAGCAGTTCAGGAGGGACGGCCACTAACTATGGCTACACCTTC.

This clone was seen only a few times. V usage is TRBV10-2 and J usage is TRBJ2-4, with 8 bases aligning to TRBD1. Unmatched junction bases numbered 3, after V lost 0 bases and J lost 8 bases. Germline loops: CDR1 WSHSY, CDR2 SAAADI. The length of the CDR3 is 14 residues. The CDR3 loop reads CASSESRTGYIQYF. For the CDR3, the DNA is TGCGCCAGCAGTGAGTCAAGGACAGGGTACATTCAGTACTTC.

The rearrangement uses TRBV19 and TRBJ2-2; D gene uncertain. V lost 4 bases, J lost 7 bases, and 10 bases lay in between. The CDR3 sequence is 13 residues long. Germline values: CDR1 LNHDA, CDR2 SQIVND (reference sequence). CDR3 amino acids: CASSTRSVGELFF. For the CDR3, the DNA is TGTGCCAGTAGTACAAGAAGCGTCGGGGAGCTGTTTTTT.

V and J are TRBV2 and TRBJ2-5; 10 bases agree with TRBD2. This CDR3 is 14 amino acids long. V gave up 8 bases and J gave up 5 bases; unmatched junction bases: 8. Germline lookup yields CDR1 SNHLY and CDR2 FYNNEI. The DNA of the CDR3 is TGTGCCAGCGAAAAGCGGGGGGGCCGGGAGACCCAGTACTTC. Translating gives CASEKRGGRETQYF. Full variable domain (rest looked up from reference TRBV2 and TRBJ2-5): EPEVTQTPSHQVTQMGQEVILRCVPISNHLYFYWYRQILGQKVEFLVSFYNNEISEKSEIFDDQFSVERPDGSNFTLKIRSTKLEDSAMYFCASEKRGGRETQYFGPGTRLLVL.